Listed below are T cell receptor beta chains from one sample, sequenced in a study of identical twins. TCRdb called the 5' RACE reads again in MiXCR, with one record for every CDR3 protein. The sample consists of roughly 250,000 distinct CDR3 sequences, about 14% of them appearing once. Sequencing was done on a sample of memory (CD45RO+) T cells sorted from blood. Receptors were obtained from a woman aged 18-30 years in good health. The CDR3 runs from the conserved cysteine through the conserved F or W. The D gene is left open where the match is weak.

CDR3 protein: CASSRVRDSRDYGYTF
CDR3 length: 16
J gene: TRBJ1-2
D gene: TRBD1
V gene: TRBV5-1

CDR3 protein: CATSDPGLAGGNEQFF
CDR3 length: 16
J gene: TRBJ2-1
D gene: TRBD2
V gene: TRBV24-1

CDR3 protein: CASSPAPRQGYEQYF
CDR3 length: 15
J gene: TRBJ2-7
D gene: TRBD1
V gene: TRBV13

CDR3 protein: CSGGGGSNYGYTF
CDR3 length: 13
J gene: TRBJ1-2
D gene: TRBD1
V gene: TRBV20-1

CDR3 protein: CASSPKVGRGGYEQYF
CDR3 length: 16
J gene: TRBJ2-7
D gene: -
V gene: TRBV3-1

CDR3 protein: CASSVPLGGAETQYF
CDR3 length: 15
J gene: TRBJ2-5
D gene: -
V gene: TRBV9

CDR3 protein: CATNGPRDDQPQHF
CDR3 length: 14
J gene: TRBJ1-5
D gene: -
V gene: TRBV24-1

CDR3 protein: CASSETSAPVETQYF
CDR3 length: 15
J gene: TRBJ2-5
D gene: TRBD2
V gene: TRBV5-6

CDR3 protein: CASSGTGAGNYGYTF
CDR3 length: 15
J gene: TRBJ1-2
D gene: TRBD1
V gene: TRBV10-2

CDR3 protein: CSASTATYEQYF
CDR3 length: 12
J gene: TRBJ2-7
D gene: -
V gene: TRBV20-1

CDR3 protein: CASSLVTGGETQYF
CDR3 length: 14
J gene: TRBJ2-5
D gene: TRBD2
V gene: TRBV7-9

CDR3 protein: CASSHGQGFRDTQYF
CDR3 length: 15
J gene: TRBJ2-3
D gene: TRBD1
V gene: TRBV9

CDR3 protein: CASSQGQAAYGYTF
CDR3 length: 14
J gene: TRBJ1-2
D gene: TRBD1
V gene: TRBV11-2

CDR3 protein: CASSLAAFSYEQYF
CDR3 length: 14
J gene: TRBJ2-7
D gene: -
V gene: TRBV7-9

CDR3 protein: CASSLVWSSDNEQFF
CDR3 length: 15
J gene: TRBJ2-1
D gene: -
V gene: TRBV7-8

CDR3 protein: CASSQTTTQGEKLFF
CDR3 length: 15
J gene: TRBJ1-4
D gene: -
V gene: TRBV3-1

CDR3 protein: CASRVAGGNRADTQYF
CDR3 length: 16
J gene: TRBJ2-3
D gene: TRBD2
V gene: TRBV6-1

CDR3 protein: CASSLRRLSSYEQYF
CDR3 length: 15
J gene: TRBJ2-7
D gene: -
V gene: TRBV27

CDR3 protein: CSAGEAGGHVAQYF
CDR3 length: 14
J gene: TRBJ2-3
D gene: TRBD2
V gene: TRBV20-1

CDR3 protein: CASSLLAAGKNIQYF
CDR3 length: 15
J gene: TRBJ2-4
D gene: -
V gene: TRBV28

CDR3 protein: CASSLAGLGDTEAFF
CDR3 length: 15
J gene: TRBJ1-1
D gene: -
V gene: TRBV12-3/TRBV12-4

CDR3 protein: CASSQWRTGELFF
CDR3 length: 13
J gene: TRBJ2-2
D gene: -
V gene: TRBV3-1

CDR3 protein: CASSPDRGSYEQYF
CDR3 length: 14
J gene: TRBJ2-7
D gene: TRBD1
V gene: TRBV7-9

CDR3 protein: CASSLELGLNTEAFF
CDR3 length: 15
J gene: TRBJ1-1
D gene: -
V gene: TRBV5-1

CDR3 protein: CSARPWDTGELFF
CDR3 length: 13
J gene: TRBJ2-2
D gene: -
V gene: TRBV20-1

CDR3 protein: CASSSDWNQETQYF
CDR3 length: 14
J gene: TRBJ2-5
D gene: -
V gene: TRBV5-1

CDR3 protein: CASSPGQKASSYEQYF
CDR3 length: 16
J gene: TRBJ2-7
D gene: -
V gene: TRBV21-1

CDR3 protein: CASSNGADGAEKLFF
CDR3 length: 15
J gene: TRBJ1-4
D gene: -
V gene: TRBV6-2/TRBV6-3

CDR3 protein: CTPGPRNTEAFF
CDR3 length: 12
J gene: TRBJ1-1
D gene: -
V gene: TRBV20-1

CDR3 protein: CASSPWVTPFNEQYF
CDR3 length: 15
J gene: TRBJ2-7
D gene: -
V gene: TRBV4-1

CDR3 protein: CASSELRGTDTQYF
CDR3 length: 14
J gene: TRBJ2-3
D gene: -
V gene: TRBV25-1

CDR3 protein: CASSGTGTSPLF
CDR3 length: 12
J gene: TRBJ2-1
D gene: -
V gene: TRBV12-3/TRBV12-4

CDR3 protein: CASSLGGRGETQYF
CDR3 length: 14
J gene: TRBJ2-5
D gene: -
V gene: TRBV11-2

CDR3 protein: CASSKKYRGTEQFF
CDR3 length: 14
J gene: TRBJ2-1
D gene: -
V gene: TRBV21-1

CDR3 protein: CAISESTDQETQYF
CDR3 length: 14
J gene: TRBJ2-5
D gene: -
V gene: TRBV10-3

CDR3 protein: CASSYGMGQLTEAFF
CDR3 length: 15
J gene: TRBJ1-1
D gene: -
V gene: TRBV6-5

CDR3 protein: CASSLSPRNEQFF
CDR3 length: 13
J gene: TRBJ2-1
D gene: -
V gene: TRBV7-8

CDR3 protein: CASSQETGRFTEAFF
CDR3 length: 15
J gene: TRBJ1-1
D gene: -
V gene: TRBV4-2

CDR3 protein: CASSKPGGNYGYTF
CDR3 length: 14
J gene: TRBJ1-2
D gene: -
V gene: TRBV12-3/TRBV12-4

CDR3 protein: CASSTVANTEAFF
CDR3 length: 13
J gene: TRBJ1-1
D gene: -
V gene: TRBV7-3

CDR3 protein: CASSTNQMGSYEQYF
CDR3 length: 15
J gene: TRBJ2-7
D gene: -
V gene: TRBV7-9